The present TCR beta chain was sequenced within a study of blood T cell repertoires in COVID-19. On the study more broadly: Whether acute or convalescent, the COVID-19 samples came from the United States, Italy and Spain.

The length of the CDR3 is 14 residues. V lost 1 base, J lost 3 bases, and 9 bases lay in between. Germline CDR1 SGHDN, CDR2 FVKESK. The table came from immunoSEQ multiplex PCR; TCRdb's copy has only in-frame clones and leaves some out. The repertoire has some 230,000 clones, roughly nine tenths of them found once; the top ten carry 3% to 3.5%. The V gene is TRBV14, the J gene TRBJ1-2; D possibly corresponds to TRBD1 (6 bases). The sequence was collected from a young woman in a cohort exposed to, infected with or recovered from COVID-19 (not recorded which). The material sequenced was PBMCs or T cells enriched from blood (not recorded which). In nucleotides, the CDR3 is TGTGCCAGCAGCCAAGTAAACAGGGACTATGGCTACACCTTC. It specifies CASSQVNRDYGYTF.